The 19 T cell receptor beta chains presented below share a single source sample, sequenced in a study of blood T cell repertoires in COVID-19. Clones were sequenced by immunoSEQ multiplex PCR, and TCRdb holds only the in-frame ones, with some missing. The sample carries about 230,000 clones, approximately 89% recorded once. Specimen: PBMCs or T cells enriched from blood (not recorded which). These receptors all stem from a woman in her thirties with acute COVID-19.

This rearrangement joins TRBV7-3 to TRBJ2-3; 7 nucleotides line up with TRBD2. Germline CDR1 is SGHTA and CDR2 is FQGTGA. V trimming: 2 bases; J trimming: 5 bases; junction bases outside the gene matches: 7. This CDR3 contains 15 residues. The CDR3 loop is CASSLAARGEDTQYF. DNA for the CDR3: TGTGCCAGCAGCTTAGCAGCACGGGGGGAAGATACGCAGTATTTT.

The chain is built from TRBV30 and TRBJ2-7; possibly TRBD1 for D (6 bases). The ends were cut back, 8 bases at V and 0 bases at J, with 17 bases in the middle. The CDR3 covers 14 residues. CDR1 is GTSNPN, CDR2 SVGIG, per germline (reference sequence). CDR3 sequence (DNA): TGTGCCCAGCGCCGACAGGAGAGCTCCTACGAGCAGTACTTC. Amino acid sequence: CAQRRQESSYEQYF.

The rearrangement uses TRBV5-1 and TRBJ1-1; possible D gene TRBD1, 6 bases. V was shortened by 4 bases and J by 7 bases, with 11 bases between the two germline ends. The CDR3 totals 12 residues. Germline CDR1 reads SGHRS; CDR2 reads YFSETQ. CDR3 nucleotide sequence: TGCGCCAGCAGCGTTCCAGGGGTTGAAGCTTTCTTT. Translating it yields CASSVPGVEAFF.

This chain connects TRBV5-5 to TRBJ1-1, with D unclear. CDR3 length equals 14 residues. V was trimmed by 5 bases and J by 3 bases, leaving 14 bases between them. Germline CDR1 is SGHKS and CDR2 is YYEKEE (reference sequence). CDR3 amino acids: CASSEGSAYTEAFF. The CDR3 nucleotides are TGTGCCAGCAGTGAGGGCAGTGCATACACTGAAGCTTTCTTT.

The chain carries TRBV5-6 and TRBJ1-1; tentatively, D is TRBD1 (5 bases). The V end was cut by 1 base, the J end by 1 base, with 8 bases between. The germline CDR1 and CDR2 sequences are SGHDT and YYEEEE. The CDR3 runs to 14 residues. CDR3 residues: CASSLFQGNTEAFF. The CDR3 DNA follows: TGTGCCAGCAGCTTGTTCCAGGGGAACACTGAAGCTTTCTTT.

This chain uses TRBV6-5 with TRBJ1-2; maybe TRBD1 (6 bases). Germline CDR1 reads MNHEY; CDR2 reads SVGAGI. The V end was cut by 6 bases, the J end by 2 bases, with 16 bases between. The CDR3 is 15 residues long. CDR3 residues: CASRLGRGANYGYTF. Written as DNA, the CDR3 is TGTGCCAGCAGATTAGGCAGGGGAGCAAACTATGGCTACACCTTC.

This clone has a single count. The rearrangement joins TRBV27 to TRBJ2-1, with 7 bases aligning to TRBD1. J lost 0 bases, V lost 2 bases, and 4 bases had no gene match. Germline assignment: CDR1 MNHEY and CDR2 SMNVEV (reference sequence). CDR3 length: 16 residues. For the CDR3, the DNA is TGTGCCAGCAGTTTAATGGGGACAGCCTCCTACAATGAGCAGTTCTTC. It translates to CASSLMGTASYNEQFF.

This clone appeared once. The genes are TRBV9 and TRBJ1-2; D perhaps matches TRBD1 (6 bases). CDR1 is SGDLS, CDR2 YYNGEE, per germline. V gave up 5 bases and J gave up 8 bases, with 22 bases separating them. The CDR3 has 15 amino acids. This CDR3 reads CASSSPDSSSEGYTF. For the CDR3, the DNA is TGTGCCAGCAGTTCCCCGGACAGTTCCTCAGAGGGCTACACCTTC.

In its sample, this clone was seen once. This chain uses TRBV4-3 with TRBJ1-1, with D uncertain. There are 13 residues in the CDR3. V lost 1 base, J lost 8 bases, and 11 bases lay in between. Germline loops: CDR1 LGHNA, CDR2 YSLEER. The CDR3 nucleotides read TGCGCCAGCAGCCAAGTAGAATCGGGGGAAGCTTTCTTT. Translated, it gives CASSQVESGEAFF.

The genes are TRBV6-5 and TRBJ2-7; the match to TRBD2 covers 7 bases. The CDR3 extends over 15 amino acids. Unmatched junction bases numbered 6, after V lost 2 bases and J lost 2 bases. Germline V gene lookup returns CDR1 MNHEY and CDR2 SVGAGI. The DNA of the CDR3 is TGTGCCAGCAGTTACGCCGGGGGGTACCCCTACGAGCAGTACTTC. This translates into CASSYAGGYPYEQYF.

The V and J genes are TRBV5-4 and TRBJ2-3; 14 bases align to TRBD2. Losses at the gene ends were 4 bases for V and 4 bases for J; bases not matched to a gene: 2. From germline, CDR1 is SGHNT and CDR2 YYREEE (reference sequence). This CDR3 region has 15 residues. CDR3 loop: CASSPTSGGADTQYF. DNA for the CDR3: TGTGCCAGCAGCCCGACTAGCGGGGGGGCAGATACGCAGTATTTT. The variable domain in full, completed from reference TRBV5-4 and TRBJ2-3, reads ETGVTQSPTHLIKTRGQQVTLRCSSQSGHNTVSWYQQALGQGPQFIFQYYREEENGRGNFPPRFSGLQFPNYSSELNVNALELDDSALYLCASSPTSGGADTQYFGPGTRLTVL.

This clone was recorded once. The chain is built from TRBV18 and TRBJ2-1, with 13 bases aligning to TRBD2. Germline-derived CDR1 and CDR2 are KGHSH and LQKENI. CDR3 length equals 23 residues. J gave up 4 bases and V 6 bases, and 27 bases lay outside the gene matches. CDR3 in amino acids: CASSPTTFTRLAGGWISYNEQFF. CDR3 in DNA: TGTGCCAGCTCTCCTACCACGTTTACCCGACTAGCGGGGGGCTGGATTTCTTACAATGAGCAGTTCTTC.

This clone was recorded only once. This sequence joins TRBV12-5 and TRBJ2-7, with 8 positions matching TRBD1. Per germline, CDR1 LGHNT and CDR2 FRNRAP. After removal of 5 bases from V and 3 bases from J, the junction contained 9 bases not matched to a gene. The CDR3 consists of 15 residues. DNA of the CDR3: TGTGCTAGTGGTCCACCGACAGGGGCCAACTACGAGCAGTACTTC. Amino acid sequence: CASGPPTGANYEQYF. The entire variable domain, with the rest obtained from reference TRBV12-5 and TRBJ2-7, is as follows: DARVTQTPRHKVTEMGQEVTMRCQPILGHNTVFWYRQTMMQGLELLAYFRNRAPLDDSGMPKDRFSAEMPDATLATLKIQPSEPRDSAVYFCASGPPTGANYEQYFGPGTRLTVT.

This chain joins TRBV7-9 and TRBJ2-1; D may be TRBD1 (6 bases). This CDR3 is 12 amino acids long. Per germline, CDR1 SEHNR and CDR2 FQNEAQ (reference sequence). V was pared by 5 bases and J by 9 bases, with 11 bases between. Written as DNA, the CDR3 is TGTGCCAGCAGCCGGACAGTTAGTGAGCAGTTCTTC. It translates to CASSRTVSEQFF.

This chain uses TRBV5-5 with TRBJ1-2; D not resolved. V was clipped by 0 bases and J by 6 bases, with 12 bases between them. Per the germline V gene, CDR1 is SGHKS and CDR2 is YYEKEE (reference sequence). The CDR3 sequence is 14 residues long. CDR3 sequence (DNA): TGTGCCAGCAGCTTGGAGGAACTATCTAATGGCTACACCTTC. Translation gives CASSLEELSNGYTF.

The V call is TRBV27, the J call TRBJ2-1; tentative D call: TRBD1 (6 bases). With 3 bases removed from V and 7 bases from J, the gap between germline ends came to 10 bases. The germline gives CDR1 MNHEY, CDR2 SMNVEV (reference sequence). CDR3 length: 13 amino acids. The CDR3, as DNA: TGTGCCAGCAGTTTTAGAGGGGGTAATGAGCAGTTCTTC. This sequence encodes CASSFRGGNEQFF.

The CDR3 region is CATSASGQRNTGELFF. DNA of the CDR3: TGTGCCACCAGTGCCTCGGGACAGAGGAACACCGGGGAGCTGTTTTTT. V usage is TRBV24-1 and J usage is TRBJ2-2; 7 bases match TRBD1. V trimming: 5 bases; J trimming: 1 base; junction bases outside the gene matches: 6. There are 16 residues in the CDR3. The V gene's germline CDR1 is KGHDR and CDR2 SFDVKD.

A single count supports this clone. The chain recombines TRBV5-6 with TRBJ1-2, with D perhaps matching TRBD1 (5 bases). V was cut by 1 base and J by 5 bases, with 9 bases left in between. The CDR3 extends over 13 amino acids. Germline values: CDR1 SGHDT, CDR2 YYEEEE. The CDR3 loop reads CASSLPGQYGYTF. The CDR3 region has the DNA TGTGCCAGCAGCTTGCCAGGACAATATGGCTACACCTTC.

The chain uses TRBV10-2 and TRBJ1-2, with 8 positions matching TRBD1. This CDR3 contains 16 residues. V dropped 3 bases and J dropped 0; count of bases not matched to a gene: 6. Germline loops: CDR1 WSHSY, CDR2 SAAADI. The CDR3 is CASSETGGLTNYGYTF. CDR3 bases: TGCGCCAGCAGTGAAACAGGGGGTTTAACTAACTATGGCTACACCTTC.